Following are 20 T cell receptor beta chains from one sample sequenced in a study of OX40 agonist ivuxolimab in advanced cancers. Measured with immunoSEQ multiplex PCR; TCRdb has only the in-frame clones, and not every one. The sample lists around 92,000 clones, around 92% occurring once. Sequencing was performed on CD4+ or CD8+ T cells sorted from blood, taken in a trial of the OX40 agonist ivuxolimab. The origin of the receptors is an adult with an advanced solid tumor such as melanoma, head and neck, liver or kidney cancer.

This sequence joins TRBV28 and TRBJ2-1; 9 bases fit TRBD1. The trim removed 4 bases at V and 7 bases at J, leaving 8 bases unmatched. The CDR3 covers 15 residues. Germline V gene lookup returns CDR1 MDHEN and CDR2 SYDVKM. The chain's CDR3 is CASSSAGQGLNEQFF. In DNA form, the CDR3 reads TGTGCCAGCAGTTCCGCGGGACAGGGATTGAATGAGCAGTTCTTC.

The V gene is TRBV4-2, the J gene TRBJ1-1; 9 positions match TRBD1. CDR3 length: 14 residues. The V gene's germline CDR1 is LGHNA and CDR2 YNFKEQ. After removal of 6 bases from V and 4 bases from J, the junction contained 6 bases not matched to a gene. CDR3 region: CASRPQGASTEAFF. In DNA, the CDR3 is TGTGCCAGCAGACCACAGGGGGCGAGCACTGAAGCTTTCTTT.

This CDR3 is CASSLLRYYEQYF. CDR3 bases: TGTGCCAGCAGTTTACTGAGATACTACGAGCAGTACTTC. The V call is TRBV28, the J call TRBJ2-7; no reliable D call. Germline values: CDR1 MDHEN, CDR2 SYDVKM. The CDR3 contains 13 residues. The V end was cut by 2 bases, the J end by 3 bases, with 8 bases between.

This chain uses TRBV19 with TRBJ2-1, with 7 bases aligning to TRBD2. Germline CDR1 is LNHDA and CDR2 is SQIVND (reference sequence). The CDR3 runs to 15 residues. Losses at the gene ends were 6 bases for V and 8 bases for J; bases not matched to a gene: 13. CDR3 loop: CASSSTPPSGDEQFF. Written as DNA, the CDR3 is TGTGCCAGTAGCTCCACCCCTCCTAGCGGCGATGAGCAGTTCTTC.

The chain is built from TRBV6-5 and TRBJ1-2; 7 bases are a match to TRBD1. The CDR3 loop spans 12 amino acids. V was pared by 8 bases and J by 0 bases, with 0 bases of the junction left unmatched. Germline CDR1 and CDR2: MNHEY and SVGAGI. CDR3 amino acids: CASGTANYGYTF. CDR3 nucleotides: TGTGCCAGCGGGACAGCTAACTATGGCTACACCTTC.

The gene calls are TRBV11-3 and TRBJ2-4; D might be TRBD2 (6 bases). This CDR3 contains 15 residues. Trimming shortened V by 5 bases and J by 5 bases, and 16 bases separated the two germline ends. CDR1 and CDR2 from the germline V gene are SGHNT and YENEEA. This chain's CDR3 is CASSPVWERENIQYF. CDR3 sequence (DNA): TGTGCCAGCAGCCCCGTTTGGGAGCGGGAAAACATTCAGTACTTC.

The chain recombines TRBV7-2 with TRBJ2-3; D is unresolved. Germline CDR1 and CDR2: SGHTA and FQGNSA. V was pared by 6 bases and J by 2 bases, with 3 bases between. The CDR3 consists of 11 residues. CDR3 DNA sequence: TGTGCCAGCAGGCTCACAGATACGCAGTATTTT. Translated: CASRLTDTQYF. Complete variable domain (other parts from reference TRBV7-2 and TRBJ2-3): GAGVSQSPSNKVTEKGKDVELRCDPISGHTALYWYRQSLGQGLEFLIYFQGNSAPDKSGLPSDRFSAERTGGSVSTLTIQRTQQEDSAVYLCASRLTDTQYFGPGTRLTVL.

CDR3 in DNA: TGTGCCAGCAGCTTGGGGCCAGAAGCTGGAAACACCATATATTTT. It encodes CASSLGPEAGNTIYF. This chain connects TRBV5-6 to TRBJ1-3; D not resolved. The germline CDR1 and CDR2 sequences are SGHDT and YYEEEE. The CDR3 loop spans 15 amino acids. Trimming took 0 bases from V and 2 from J, leaving 9 bases between them.

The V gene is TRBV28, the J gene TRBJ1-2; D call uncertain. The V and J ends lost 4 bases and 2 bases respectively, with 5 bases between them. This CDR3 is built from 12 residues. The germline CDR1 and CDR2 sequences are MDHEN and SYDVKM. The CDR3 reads CASSSENYGYTF. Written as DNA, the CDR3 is TGTGCCAGCAGTTCCGAAAACTATGGCTACACCTTC.

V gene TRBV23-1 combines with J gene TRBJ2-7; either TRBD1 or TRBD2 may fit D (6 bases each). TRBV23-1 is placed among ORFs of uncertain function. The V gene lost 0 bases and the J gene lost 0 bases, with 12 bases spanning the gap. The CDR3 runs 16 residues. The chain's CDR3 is CASSQSGGTTSYEQYV. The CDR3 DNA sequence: TGCGCCAGCAGTCAATCGGGGGGCACTACCTCCTACGAGCAGTACGTC.

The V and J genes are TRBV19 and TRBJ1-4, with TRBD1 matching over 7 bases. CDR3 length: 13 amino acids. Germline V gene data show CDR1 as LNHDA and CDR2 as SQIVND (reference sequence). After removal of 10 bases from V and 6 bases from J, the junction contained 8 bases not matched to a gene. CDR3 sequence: CATSPGGYEKLFF. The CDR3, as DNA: TGTGCCACATCCCCAGGGGGGTATGAAAAACTGTTTTTT.

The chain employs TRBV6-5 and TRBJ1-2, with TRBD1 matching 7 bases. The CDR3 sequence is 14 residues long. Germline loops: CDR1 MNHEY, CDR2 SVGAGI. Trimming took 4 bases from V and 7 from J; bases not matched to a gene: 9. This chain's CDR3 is CASSSPTGRGGYTF. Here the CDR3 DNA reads TGTGCCAGCAGTTCCCCGACAGGGAGGGGTGGCTACACCTTC.

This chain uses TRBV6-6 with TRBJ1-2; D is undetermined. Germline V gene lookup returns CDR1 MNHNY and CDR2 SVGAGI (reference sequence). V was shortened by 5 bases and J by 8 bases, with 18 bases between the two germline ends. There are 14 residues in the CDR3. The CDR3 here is CASSTVLRGGGYTF. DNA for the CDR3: TGTGCCAGCAGTACCGTACTCCGGGGAGGGGGCTACACCTTC.

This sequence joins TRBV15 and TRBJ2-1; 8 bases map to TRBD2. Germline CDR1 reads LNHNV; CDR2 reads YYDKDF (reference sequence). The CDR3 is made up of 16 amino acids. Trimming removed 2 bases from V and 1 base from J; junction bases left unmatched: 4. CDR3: CATSRRSGNSYNEQFF. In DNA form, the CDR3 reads TGTGCCACCAGCAGACGTAGCGGGAATTCCTACAATGAGCAGTTCTTC.

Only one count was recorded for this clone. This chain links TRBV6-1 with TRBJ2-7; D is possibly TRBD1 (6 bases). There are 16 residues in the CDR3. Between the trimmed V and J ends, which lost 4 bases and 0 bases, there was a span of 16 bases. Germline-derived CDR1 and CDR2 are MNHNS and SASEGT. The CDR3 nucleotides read TGTGCCAGCAGTGTTACGGGACAAGGGAGCTCCTACGAGCAGTACGTC. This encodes CASSVTGQGSSYEQYV.

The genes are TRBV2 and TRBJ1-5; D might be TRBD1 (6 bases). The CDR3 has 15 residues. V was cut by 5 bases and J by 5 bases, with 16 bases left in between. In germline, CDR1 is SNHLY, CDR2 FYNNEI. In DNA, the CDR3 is TGTGCCAGCAGTCGAAACAAAGGGACATATCAGCCCCAGCATTTT. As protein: CASSRNKGTYQPQHF.

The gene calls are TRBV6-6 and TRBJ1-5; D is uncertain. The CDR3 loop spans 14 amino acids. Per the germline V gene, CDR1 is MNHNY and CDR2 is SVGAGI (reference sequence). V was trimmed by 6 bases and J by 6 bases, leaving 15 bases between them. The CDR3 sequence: CASRMDLGAQPQHF. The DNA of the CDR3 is TGTGCCAGCAGGATGGATTTGGGCGCTCAGCCCCAGCATTTT.

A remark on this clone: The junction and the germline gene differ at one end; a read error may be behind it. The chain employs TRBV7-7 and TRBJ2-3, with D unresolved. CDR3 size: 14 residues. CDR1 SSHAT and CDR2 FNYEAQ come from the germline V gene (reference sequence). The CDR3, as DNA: TGTGCTAGCAGCTCAGGCATGGGCACAGATACGCAGTATTTT. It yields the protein CASSSGMGTDTQYF. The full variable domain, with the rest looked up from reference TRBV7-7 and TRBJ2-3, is GAGVSQSPRYKVTKRGQDVTLRCDPISSHATLYWYQQALGQGPEFLTYFNYEAQPDKSGLPSDRFSAERPEGSISTLTIQRTEQRDSAMYRCASSSGMGTDTQYFGPGTRLTVL.

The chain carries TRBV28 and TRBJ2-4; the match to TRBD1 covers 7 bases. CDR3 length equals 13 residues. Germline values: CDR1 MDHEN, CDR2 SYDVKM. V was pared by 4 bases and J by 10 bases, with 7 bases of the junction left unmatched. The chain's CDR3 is CASSSPGTEIQYF. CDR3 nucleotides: TGTGCCAGCAGTTCCCCCGGGACAGAGATTCAGTACTTC.

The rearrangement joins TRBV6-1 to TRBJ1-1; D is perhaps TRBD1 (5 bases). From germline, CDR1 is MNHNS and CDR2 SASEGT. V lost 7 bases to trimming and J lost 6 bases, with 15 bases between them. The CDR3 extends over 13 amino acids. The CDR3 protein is CASKHLGAAEAFF. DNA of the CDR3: TGTGCCAGCAAACATCTAGGGGCCGCTGAAGCTTTCTTT.